A few counts support the clone carrying this T cell receptor (beta chain). Each patient's relapse followed autologous stem cell transplantation, and brentuximab vedotin exposure varied. Sequencing used immunoSEQ multiplex PCR; TCRdb keeps in-frame clones, though not all of them. The table shows fewer than 30,000 clones, with approximately 80% occurring only once. The record originates from a study of PD-1 blockade in classical Hodgkin lymphoma. Germline V CDR1 and CDR2: SGHNT, YYREEE (reference sequence). The V end was cut by 0 bases, the J end by 1 base, with 17 bases between. This CDR3 is 17 amino acids long.

The chain uses TRBV5-4 and TRBJ2-7, with D perhaps matching TRBD1 (6 bases). The sequencing here drew on peripheral blood mononuclear cells (PBMCs), taken before the second cycle of nivolumab. The sequence came from a human donor with classical Hodgkin lymphoma. CDR3 loop: CASSLEQGMRRSYEQYF. For the CDR3, the DNA is TGTGCCAGCAGCTTGGAACAGGGAATGAGAAGGTCCTACGAGCAGTACTTC.